This record covers a single TCR beta chain. The data are from a study of blood T cell repertoires in COVID-19. Study summary: COVID-19 samples from acute and convalescent phases originated in the United States, Italy and Spain. PBMCs, B-cell-depleted T cells, or T cells were the source of the cDNA or gDNA that made up the material.

Between the trimmed V and J ends, which lost 4 bases and 8 bases, there was a span of 11 bases. Germline lookup yields CDR1 LGHDT and CDR2 YNNKEL (reference sequence). This CDR3 has 12 amino acids. Under the authors' procedure: By means of reference gene primer amplification, nucleated cell counts were estimated. This table comes from immunoSEQ multiplex PCR, and its TCRdb copy is limited to in-frame clones, with some not included. For V, J and clone size, that table is used; D and trimming come from the DNA. The sample has 130,000 to 150,000 clones, approximately 88% seen once. The V call is TRBV3-1 (or the pseudogene TRBV3-2), the J call TRBJ1-2, with D maybe TRBD1 (6 bases). The clonotype was recovered from a man aged 70-80 years with acute or convalescent COVID-19. Sequencing was performed on peripheral blood. The CDR3 region is CASSLNRDGYTF. The CDR3 nucleotides are TGTGCCAGCAGCCTCAACAGGGACGGCTACACCTTC.